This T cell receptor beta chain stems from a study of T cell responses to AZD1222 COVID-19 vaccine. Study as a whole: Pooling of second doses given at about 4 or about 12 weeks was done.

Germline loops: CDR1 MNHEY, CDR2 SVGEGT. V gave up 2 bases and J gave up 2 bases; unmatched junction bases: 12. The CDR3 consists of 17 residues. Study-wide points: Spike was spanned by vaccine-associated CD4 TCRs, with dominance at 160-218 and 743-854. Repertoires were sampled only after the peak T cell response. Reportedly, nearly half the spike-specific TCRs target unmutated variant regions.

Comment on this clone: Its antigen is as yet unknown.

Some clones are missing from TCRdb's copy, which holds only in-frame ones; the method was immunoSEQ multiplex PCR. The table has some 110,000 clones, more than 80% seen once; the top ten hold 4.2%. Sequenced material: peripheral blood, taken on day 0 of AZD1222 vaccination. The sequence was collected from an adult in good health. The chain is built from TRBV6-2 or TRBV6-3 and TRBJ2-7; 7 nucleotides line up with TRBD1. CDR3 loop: CASSYPPGQTWPYEQYF. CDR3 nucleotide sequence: TGTGCCAGCAGTTACCCCCCGGGACAGACCTGGCCCTACGAGCAGTACTTC.